This record looks at one TCR beta chain sequence and its context. The sample comes from a study of blood T cell repertoires in COVID-19. As for the study in general: There were acute and convalescent COVID-19 samples, and they came from the United States, Italy and Spain. Nucleic acid was either cDNA or gDNA, and it came from T cells, B-cell-depleted T cells, or PBMCs.

This CDR3 has 15 amino acids. Trimming cost V 5 bases and J 2 bases; bases outside gene matches: 7. Germline V CDR1 and CDR2: SGDLS, YYNGEE. Source study methods: Using reference gene primer amplification, nucleated cell counts were estimated. Sequencing used immunoSEQ multiplex PCR; TCRdb keeps in-frame clones, though not all of them. That table furnishes V, J and clone size, whereas the DNA furnished D and trimming. The sample includes over 600,000 clones, 85% to 90% of them seen just once. The rearrangement joins TRBV9 to TRBJ2-1, with 7 nucleotides matching TRBD2. This TCR was sampled from a young woman with acute or convalescent COVID-19. The specimen sequenced was peripheral blood. Written as DNA, the CDR3 is TGTGCCAGCAGGTCGCCCGGGGGGACCTACAATGAGCAGTTCTTC. Translated: CASRSPGGTYNEQFF. The whole variable domain, filled in from reference TRBV9 and TRBJ2-1, reads DSGVTQTPKHLITATGQRVTLRCSPRSGDLSVYWYQQSLDQGLQFLIQYYNGEERAKGNILERFSAQQFPDLHSELNLSSLELGDSALYFCASRSPGGTYNEQFFGPGTRLTVL.